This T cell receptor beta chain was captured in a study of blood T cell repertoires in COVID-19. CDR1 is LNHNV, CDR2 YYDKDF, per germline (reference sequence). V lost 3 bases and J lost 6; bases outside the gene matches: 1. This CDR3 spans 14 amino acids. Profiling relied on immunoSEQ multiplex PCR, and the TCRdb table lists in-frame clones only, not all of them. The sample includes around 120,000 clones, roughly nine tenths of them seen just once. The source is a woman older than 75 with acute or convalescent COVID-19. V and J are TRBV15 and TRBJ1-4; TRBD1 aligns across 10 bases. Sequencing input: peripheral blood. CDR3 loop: CATSSGTGDEKLFF. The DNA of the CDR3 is TGTGCCACCAGCAGCGGGACAGGGGATGAAAAACTGTTTTTT.